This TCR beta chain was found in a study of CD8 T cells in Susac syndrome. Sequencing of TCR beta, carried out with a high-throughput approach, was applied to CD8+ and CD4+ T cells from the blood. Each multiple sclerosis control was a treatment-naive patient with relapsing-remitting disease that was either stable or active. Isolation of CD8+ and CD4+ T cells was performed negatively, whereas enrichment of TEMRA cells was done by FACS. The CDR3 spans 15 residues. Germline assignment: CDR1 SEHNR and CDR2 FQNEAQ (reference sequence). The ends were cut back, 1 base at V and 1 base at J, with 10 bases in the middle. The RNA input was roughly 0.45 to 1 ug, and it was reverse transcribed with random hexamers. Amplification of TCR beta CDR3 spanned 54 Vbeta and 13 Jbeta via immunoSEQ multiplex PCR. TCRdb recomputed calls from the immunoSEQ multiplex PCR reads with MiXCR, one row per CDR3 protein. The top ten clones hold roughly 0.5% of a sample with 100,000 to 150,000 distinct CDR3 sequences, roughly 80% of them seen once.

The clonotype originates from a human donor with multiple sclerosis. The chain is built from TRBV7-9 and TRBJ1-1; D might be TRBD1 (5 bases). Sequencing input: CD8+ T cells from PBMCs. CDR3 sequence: CASSLGGGENTEAFF. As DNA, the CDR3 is TGTGCCAGCAGCTTAGGTGGGGGGGAGAACACTGAAGCTTTCTTT.